The 15 T cell receptor beta chains presented below share a single source sample, sequenced in a study of shared clonotypes between healthy human individuals. Naive CD8 cells lacked CD45RO and underwent positive selection for CCR7, leaving out terminally differentiated effector memory CD45RA+ cells. Only in-frame clones appear in the TCRdb table, and some are missing; sequencing was by immunoSEQ multiplex PCR. The sample lists about 2,100,000 clones; about 93% were seen once. Sequencing was done on a sample of naive CD8+ T cells from PBMCs. These receptors all come from a man aged 18 to 35 in good health. Some clones in this sample may be carry-over from other donors' samples.

V gene TRBV6-1 combines with J gene TRBJ2-7; maybe TRBD1 (6 bases). Germline V gene data show CDR1 as MNHNS and CDR2 as SASEGT. The CDR3 sequence is 13 residues long. The V end was cut by 5 bases, the J end by 7 bases, with 15 bases between. The CDR3 region is CASSPDSVGEQYF. CDR3 DNA sequence: TGTGCCAGCAGTCCGGACAGCGTCGGTGAGCAGTACTTC.

The V gene is TRBV5-4, the J gene TRBJ2-7; D uncertain. Between the trimmed V and J ends, which lost 2 bases and 1 base, there was a span of 19 bases. Per germline, CDR1 SGHNT and CDR2 YYREEE (reference sequence). The CDR3 totals 17 residues. CDR3 sequence (DNA): TGTGCCAGCAGCTTCGGGTGGACCAAGGCAAAATCCTACGAGCAGTACTTC. Protein product: CASSFGWTKAKSYEQYF.

This clone was seen just once. The V gene is TRBV28, the J gene TRBJ2-7; D is unresolved. The germline CDR1 and CDR2 sequences are MDHEN and SYDVKM. The CDR3 is 12 residues long. V gave up 3 bases and J gave up 3 bases, with 6 bases separating them. The CDR3 is CASSFNNYEQYF. In nucleotides, the CDR3 is TGTGCCAGCAGTTTTAACAACTACGAGCAGTACTTC.

This chain connects TRBV27 to TRBJ1-1, with D perhaps TRBD1 (5 bases). Trimming cost V 5 bases and J 1 base, with 11 bases left between them. The CDR3 has 14 residues. Germline-derived CDR1 and CDR2 are MNHEY and SMNVEV (reference sequence). The CDR3 coding sequence is TGTGCCAGCAGTCTAAATGGGGGGAACACTGAAGCTTTCTTT. Its protein is CASSLNGGNTEAFF.

The V and J genes are TRBV5-5 and TRBJ1-2, with a tentative D call TRBD1 (6 bases). V gave up 4 bases and J gave up 4 bases, with 20 bases separating them. The CDR3 runs to 16 residues. Per the germline V gene, CDR1 is SGHKS and CDR2 is YYEKEE (reference sequence). The CDR3 reads CASSPRGGPPTYGYTF. The CDR3 DNA is TGTGCCAGCAGCCCCCGGGGGGGCCCTCCAACCTATGGCTACACCTTC.

This chain connects TRBV7-9 to TRBJ2-7; D gene ambiguous. This CDR3 is built from 16 residues. Trimming left V 4 bases short and J 3 bases short, with 19 bases between. Per germline, CDR1 SEHNR and CDR2 FQNEAQ (reference sequence). CDR3 DNA sequence: TGTGCCAGCAGCTCGCAGACCCAGGCCGGCCGCTACGAGCAGTACTTC. Translating gives CASSSQTQAGRYEQYF.

The chain is built from TRBV5-1 and TRBJ1-5; 11 nucleotides match TRBD1. Germline V gene data show CDR1 as SGHRS and CDR2 as YFSETQ. This CDR3 region has 15 residues. The V segment lost 4 bases and the J segment 6 bases; nucleotides outside the gene matches: 6. CDR3 protein: CASSPGQGALQPQHF. CDR3 DNA: TGCGCCAGCAGCCCAGGACAGGGGGCCCTTCAGCCCCAGCATTTT.

The chain links TRBV13 to TRBJ1-2, with TRBD1 identical over 8 bases. Germline CDR1 is PRHDT and CDR2 is FYEKMQ (reference sequence). Germline trimming cut 1 base from V and 4 bases from J; bases unmatched to any gene: 8. The CDR3 consists of 16 residues. The CDR3 coding sequence is TGTGCCAGCAGCTTAGAGCCGGGACAGGATTCCTATGGCTACACCTTC. Translated, it gives CASSLEPGQDSYGYTF.

This clone was recorded only once. The CDR3 protein is CASSVGAGARTQYF. In DNA, the CDR3 is TGTGCCAGCAGCGTAGGTGCGGGGGCGAGGACCCAGTACTTC. The chain combines TRBV9 with TRBJ2-5, with a weak D call TRBD2 (7 bases). From germline, CDR1 is SGDLS and CDR2 YYNGEE. The CDR3 runs 14 residues. The germline V and J ends were trimmed by 0 bases and 7 bases, with 13 bases remaining between them. The variable domain in full, with the rest retrieved from reference TRBV9 and TRBJ2-5, is DSGVTQTPKHLITATGQRVTLRCSPRSGDLSVYWYQQSLDQGLQFLIQYYNGEERAKGNILERFSAQQFPDLHSELNLSSLELGDSALYFCASSVGAGARTQYFGPGTRLLVL.

The chain has TRBV27 and TRBJ2-7; D is possibly TRBD1 or TRBD2 (6 bases each). The CDR3 contains 13 residues. Germline assignment: CDR1 MNHEY and CDR2 SMNVEV (reference sequence). Trimming cost V 3 bases and J 7 bases, with 13 bases left between them. The CDR3 DNA reads TGTGCCAGCAGTTTTAAACAGGGAGGTGAGCAGTACTTC. Protein product: CASSFKQGGEQYF.

The rearrangement joins TRBV27 to TRBJ2-1; D call uncertain. This CDR3 is 12 amino acids long. The V gene lost 10 bases and the J gene lost 5 bases, with 12 bases spanning the gap. Germline lookup yields CDR1 MNHEY and CDR2 SMNVEV (reference sequence). For the CDR3, the DNA is TGTGCCACCCAGGTGTCCGACAATGAGCAGTTCTTC. This encodes CATQVSDNEQFF.

Turning to this clone: Possible read error: a much larger clone is one base away. The J gene is TRBJ1-1, the V gene TRBV9; 7 nucleotides line up with TRBD1. Germline V gene data show CDR1 as SGDLS and CDR2 as YYNGEE. V trimming: 4 bases; J trimming: 4 bases; junction bases outside the gene matches: 4. The CDR3 contains 13 residues. The CDR3 protein is CASSTGTATEAFF. DNA for the CDR3: TGTGCCAGCAGCACCGGGACAGCCACTGAAGCTTTCTTT.

CDR3 amino acids: CASSPKAAPTNYGYTF. The DNA of the CDR3 is TGTGCCAGCAGCCCGAAAGCAGCCCCGACAAACTATGGCTACACCTTC. The rearrangement joins TRBV14 to TRBJ1-2; D not certain. V shed 4 bases and J shed 2 bases, with 17 bases lying between them. Germline V gives CDR1 SGHDN, CDR2 FVKESK. The CDR3 is 16 residues long.

The chain links TRBV7-9 to TRBJ2-3, with D possibly TRBD2 on 5 matching bases. This CDR3 contains 18 residues. V was trimmed by 7 bases and J by 4 bases, leaving 27 bases between them. CDR1 and CDR2 (germline): SEHNR, FQNEAQ (reference sequence). CDR3 loop: CASNFPKEAASAPDTQYF. CDR3 nucleotides: TGTGCCAGCAACTTCCCTAAGGAGGCAGCCTCGGCCCCAGATACGCAGTATTTT.

The chain carries TRBV6-6 and TRBJ1-4; no definite D call. This CDR3 contains 14 residues. The ends were cut back, 2 bases at V and 3 bases at J, with 7 bases in the middle. The germline CDR1 and CDR2 sequences are MNHNY and SVGAGI (reference sequence). The CDR3 is CASSYTGSNEKLFF. The CDR3 region has the DNA TGTGCCAGCAGTTACACGGGTTCTAATGAAAAACTGTTTTTT.